Listed here is a single T cell receptor beta chain. Its antigen remains unknown. Trimming cost V 0 bases and J 6 bases; bases outside gene matches: 1. This CDR3 is 13 amino acids long. Germline V lookup: CDR1 MNHEY, CDR2 SVGAGI. The study ran its PCR with 60 Vbeta and 13 Jbeta primers. Per the original data handling: Per a later analysis, the number of unique TCR beta chains was some 75 million, of which around 9.9 million were shared. Data came from immunoSEQ multiplex PCR; TCRdb stores just in-frame clones and leaves some out. The D gene and trimming were derived from the DNA, and the V and J assignments and clone size from that table. The sample contains approximately 90,000 clones, around 77% of which appear only once. This specimen comes from a study of cytomegalovirus exposure and HLA in healthy donors. General study points: Earlier analysis found most TCR beta V segments productive about 90% or about 30% of the time. Certain indistinguishable V segments, among them TRBV6-2 and TRBV6-3, were excluded.

Sequenced sample: PBMCs. The chain carries TRBV6-5 and TRBJ2-7; 8 positions agree with TRBD1. The receptor comes from a man aged 25-45 years in good health and CMV-seronegative. The CDR3 sequence is CASSYSTGAEQYF. The CDR3 bases are TGTGCCAGCAGTTACTCGACAGGGGCCGAGCAGTACTTC.